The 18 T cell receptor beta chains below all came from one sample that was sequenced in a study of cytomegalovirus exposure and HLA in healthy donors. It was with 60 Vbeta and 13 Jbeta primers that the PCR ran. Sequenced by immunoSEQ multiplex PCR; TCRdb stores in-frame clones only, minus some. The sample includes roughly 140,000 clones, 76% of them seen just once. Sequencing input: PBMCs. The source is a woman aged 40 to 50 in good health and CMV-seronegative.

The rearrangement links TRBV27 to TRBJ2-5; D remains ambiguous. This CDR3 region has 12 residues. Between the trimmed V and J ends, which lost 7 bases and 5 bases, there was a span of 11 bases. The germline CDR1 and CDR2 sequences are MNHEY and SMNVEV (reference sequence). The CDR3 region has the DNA TGTGCCAGCACCCTTCCCTCGGAGACCCAGTACTTC. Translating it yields CASTLPSETQYF.

The CDR3 region has the DNA TGTGCCAGCAGATTCGAAGCGGGGTCTTGGTACGAGCAGTACTTC. It specifies CASRFEAGSWYEQYF. This sequence joins TRBV5-8 and TRBJ2-7, with 7 positions matching TRBD2. This CDR3 region has 15 residues. Trimming cost V 5 bases and J 4 bases; bases outside gene matches: 12. Germline V gene sequence: CDR1 SGHTS, CDR2 YDEGEE.

CDR3 sequence reads: CASSTNRLLGLQSSYEQYF. CDR3 in DNA: TGTGCCAGTAGTACCAACAGACTACTGGGACTGCAGAGCTCCTACGAGCAGTACTTC. The chain combines TRBV19 with TRBJ2-7; a weak D match, TRBD2 (6 bases). V was cut by 4 bases and J by 0 bases, with 25 bases left in between. This CDR3 comprises 19 residues. CDR1 is LNHDA and CDR2 is SQIVND in the germline V gene (reference sequence).

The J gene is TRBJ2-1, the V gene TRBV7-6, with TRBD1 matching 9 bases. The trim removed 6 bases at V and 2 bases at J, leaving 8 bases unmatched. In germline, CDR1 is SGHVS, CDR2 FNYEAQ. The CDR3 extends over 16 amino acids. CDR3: CASRHRTGAAYNEQFF. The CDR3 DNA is TGTGCCAGCAGACATCGGACAGGGGCGGCCTACAATGAGCAGTTCTTC.

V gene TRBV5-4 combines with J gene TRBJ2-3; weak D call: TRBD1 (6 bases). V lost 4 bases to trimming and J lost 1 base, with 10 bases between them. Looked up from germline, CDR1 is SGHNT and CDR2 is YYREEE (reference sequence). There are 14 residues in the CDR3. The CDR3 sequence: CASSSWTGTDTQYF. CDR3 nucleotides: TGTGCCAGCAGCAGTTGGACAGGCACAGATACGCAGTATTTT. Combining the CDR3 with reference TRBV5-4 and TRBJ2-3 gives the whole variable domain ETGVTQSPTHLIKTRGQQVTLRCSSQSGHNTVSWYQQALGQGPQFIFQYYREEENGRGNFPPRFSGLQFPNYSSELNVNALELDDSALYLCASSSWTGTDTQYFGPGTRLTVL.

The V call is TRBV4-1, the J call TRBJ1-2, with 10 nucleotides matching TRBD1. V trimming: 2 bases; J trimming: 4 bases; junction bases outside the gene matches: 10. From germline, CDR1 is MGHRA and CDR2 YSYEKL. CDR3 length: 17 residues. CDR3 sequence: CASSQPSTGGRGYGYTF. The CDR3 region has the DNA TGCGCCAGCAGCCAACCGTCGACAGGGGGCAGAGGCTATGGCTACACCTTC.

The CDR3 protein is CASGQGQGGYNEQFF. The CDR3 DNA reads TGTGCCAGCGGGCAAGGCCAGGGGGGTTACAATGAGCAGTTCTTC. This chain connects TRBV2 to TRBJ2-1; D may be TRBD1 (7 bases). The V and J ends lost 8 bases and 4 bases respectively, with 18 bases between them. CDR3 length: 15 residues. Germline V gene data show CDR1 as SNHLY and CDR2 as FYNNEI.

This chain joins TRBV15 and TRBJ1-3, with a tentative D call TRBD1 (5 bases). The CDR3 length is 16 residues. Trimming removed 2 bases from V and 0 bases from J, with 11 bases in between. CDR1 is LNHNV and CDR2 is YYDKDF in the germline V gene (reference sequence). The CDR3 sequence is CATSRKPGSSGNTIYF. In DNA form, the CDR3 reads TGTGCCACCAGCAGAAAACCAGGGTCCTCTGGAAACACCATATATTTT.

CDR3: CASSGGSWLDQPQHF. The CDR3, as DNA: TGCGCCAGCAGTGGTGGGAGCTGGTTAGATCAGCCCCAGCATTTT. The gene calls are TRBV10-2 and TRBJ1-5, with D hard to call. CDR3 length: 15 amino acids. Looked up from germline, CDR1 is WSHSY and CDR2 is SAAADI. V was pared by 4 bases and J by 5 bases, with 15 bases between.

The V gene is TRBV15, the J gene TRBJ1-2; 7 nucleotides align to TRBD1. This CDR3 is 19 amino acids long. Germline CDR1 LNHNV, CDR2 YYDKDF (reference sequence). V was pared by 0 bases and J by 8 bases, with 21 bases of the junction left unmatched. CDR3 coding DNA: TGTGCCACCAGCAGAGATCAGAGTTCGACAGGGCAGTGGTTAAGAGGCTACACCTTC. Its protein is CATSRDQSSTGQWLRGYTF.

The CDR3 protein is CASSQRFSSGITYEQYF. In nucleotides, the CDR3 is TGTGCCAGCAGTCAACGTTTTAGTAGCGGGATCACCTACGAGCAGTACTTC. The rearrangement uses TRBV6-4 and TRBJ2-7, with 8 positions matching TRBD2. Germline V gene lookup returns CDR1 MRHNA and CDR2 SNTAGT. Trimming removed 5 bases from V and 2 bases from J; junction bases left unmatched: 14. The CDR3 loop spans 17 amino acids.

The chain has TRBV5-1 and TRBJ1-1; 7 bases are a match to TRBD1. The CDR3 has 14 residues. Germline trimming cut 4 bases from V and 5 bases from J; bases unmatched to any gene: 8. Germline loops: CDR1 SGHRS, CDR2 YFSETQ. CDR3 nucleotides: TGCGCCAGCAGCGTAGAACAGGGGTCAACTGAAGCTTTCTTT. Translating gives CASSVEQGSTEAFF. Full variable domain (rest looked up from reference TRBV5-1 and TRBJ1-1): KAGVTQTPRYLIKTRGQQVTLSCSPISGHRSVSWYQQTPGQGLQFLFEYFSETQRNKGNFPGRFSGRQFSNSRSEMNVSTLELGDSALYLCASSVEQGSTEAFFGQGTRLTVV.

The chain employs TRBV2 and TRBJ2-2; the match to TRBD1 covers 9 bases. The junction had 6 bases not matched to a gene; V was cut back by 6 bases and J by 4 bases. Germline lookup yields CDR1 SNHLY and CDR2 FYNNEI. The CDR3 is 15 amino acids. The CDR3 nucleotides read TGTGCCAGCAGACCCGGGACAGGGATCACCGGGGAGCTGTTTTTT. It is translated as CASRPGTGITGELFF. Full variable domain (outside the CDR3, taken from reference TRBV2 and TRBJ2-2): EPEVTQTPSHQVTQMGQEVILRCVPISNHLYFYWYRQILGQKVEFLVSFYNNEISEKSEIFDDQFSVERPDGSNFTLKIRSTKLEDSAMYFCASRPGTGITGELFFGEGSRLTVL.

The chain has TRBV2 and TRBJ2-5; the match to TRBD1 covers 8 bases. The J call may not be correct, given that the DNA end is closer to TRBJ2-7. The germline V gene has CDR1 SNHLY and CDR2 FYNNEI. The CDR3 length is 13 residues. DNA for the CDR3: TGTGCCAGCAGTAAGGCAGGGGGCGGCGAGCAGTACTTC. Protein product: CASSKAGGGEQYF.

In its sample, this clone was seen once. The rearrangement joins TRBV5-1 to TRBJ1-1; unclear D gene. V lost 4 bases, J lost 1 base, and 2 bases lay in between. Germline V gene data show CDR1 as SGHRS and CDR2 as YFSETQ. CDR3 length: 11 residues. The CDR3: CASSQNTEAFF. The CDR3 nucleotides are TGCGCCAGCAGCCAGAACACTGAAGCTTTCTTT.

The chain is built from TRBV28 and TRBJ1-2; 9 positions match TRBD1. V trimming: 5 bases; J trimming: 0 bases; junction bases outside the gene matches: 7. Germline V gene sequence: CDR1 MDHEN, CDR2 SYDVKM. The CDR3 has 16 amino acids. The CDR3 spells CASSLGTGHSNYGYTF. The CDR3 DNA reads TGTGCCAGCAGTCTGGGGACAGGGCACTCTAACTATGGCTACACCTTC.

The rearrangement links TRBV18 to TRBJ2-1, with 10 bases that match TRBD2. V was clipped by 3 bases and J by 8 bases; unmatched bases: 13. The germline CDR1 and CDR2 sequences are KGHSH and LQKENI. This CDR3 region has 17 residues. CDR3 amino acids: CASSPPGLAEPQDEQFF. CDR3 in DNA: TGTGCCAGCTCACCCCCTGGACTAGCGGAACCACAGGATGAGCAGTTCTTC.

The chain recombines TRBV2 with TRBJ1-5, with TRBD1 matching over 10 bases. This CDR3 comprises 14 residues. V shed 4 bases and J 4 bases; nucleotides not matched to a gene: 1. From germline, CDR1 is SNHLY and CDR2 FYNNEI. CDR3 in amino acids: CASSAGQGNQPQHF. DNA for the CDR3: TGTGCCAGCAGTGCGGGACAGGGGAATCAGCCCCAGCATTTT.